The clone carrying this TCR beta chain came up once. Assay: immunoSEQ multiplex PCR; the TCRdb copy retains only in-frame clones and omits some. The data hold approximately 320,000 clones, with roughly 90% observed a single time. This CDR3 contains 15 residues. J was trimmed by 6 bases and V by 3 bases; bases with no gene match: 3. Germline V gene lookup returns CDR1 SGHTA and CDR2 FQGNSA. This entry is derived from a study of blood T cell repertoires in COVID-19. The rearrangement joins TRBV7-2 to TRBJ2-3; 13 nucleotides align to TRBD2. The origin of this receptor is a woman in her late teens or twenties who had recovered from COVID-19. The sequenced sample was PBMCs or T cells enriched from blood (not recorded which). In DNA form, the CDR3 reads TGTGCCAGCAGCTTTGGACTAGCGGGGGAGGATACGCAGTATTTT. It codes for CASSFGLAGEDTQYF.